These T cell receptor beta chains were read from a single sample in a study of T cells in Graves' hyperthyroidism and ophthalmopathy. TCRdb reanalysed the multiplex PCR reads using MiXCR and keeps one entry per CDR3 protein. The sample consists of roughly 520,000 distinct CDR3 sequences, approximately 25% of them appearing once. The sequenced material came from blood. The receptors derive from a woman aged 25 to 39 with Graves' ophthalmopathy. Both conserved end residues are part of each CDR3. Each record gives: V gene, D gene, CDR3 length, clone size, J gene, CDR3 DNA, CDR3 protein. D genes are given only for firm matches. A row's size may be missing; if present it is once, few, many or a size class.

v_gene: TRBV6-2/TRBV6-3; d_gene: NA; len: 17; abundance: many; j_gene: TRBJ2-7; CDR3nt: TGTGCCAGCAGTTCTCCTGCCCACGGGGCGTCGGCCTACGAGCAGTACTTC; CDR3aa: CASSSPAHGASAYEQYF
v_gene: TRBV19; d_gene: NA; len: 14; abundance: many; j_gene: TRBJ2-5; CDR3nt: TGTGCCAGTAGTCCCCCTGGCGCGGAAGAGACCCAGTACTTC; CDR3aa: CASSPPGAEETQYF
v_gene: TRBV12-3/TRBV12-4; d_gene: NA; len: 13; abundance: few; j_gene: TRBJ2-7; CDR3nt: TGTGCCAGCAGTTTAGAGTTCCGGAGTCTGCAGTACTTC; CDR3aa: CASSLEFRSLQYF
v_gene: TRBV20-1; d_gene: NA; len: 16; abundance: NA; j_gene: TRBJ1-6; CDR3nt: TGCAGTGCTAGACACCGGGGCCTAAATTATAATTCACCCCTCCACTTT; CDR3aa: CSARHRGLNYNSPLHF
v_gene: TRBV11-2; d_gene: NA; len: 11; abundance: many; j_gene: TRBJ2-7; CDR3nt: TGTGCCAGCAGTCCCCCCGGCGAGCAGTACTTC; CDR3aa: CASSPPGEQYF
v_gene: TRBV2; d_gene: NA; len: 11; abundance: many; j_gene: TRBJ2-1; CDR3nt: TGTGCCAGCAGTCCTAATAATGAGCAGTTCTTC; CDR3aa: CASSPNNEQFF
v_gene: TRBV27; d_gene: NA; len: 14; abundance: many; j_gene: TRBJ2-7; CDR3nt: TGTGCCAGCAGCTCCGGGACGGCGATCTACGAGCAGTACTTC; CDR3aa: CASSSGTAIYEQYF
v_gene: TRBV6-1; d_gene: NA; len: 16; abundance: many; j_gene: TRBJ1-1; CDR3nt: TGTGCCAGCAGCCGAAACGGACGGGGAGGAGTAACTGAAGCTTTCTTT; CDR3aa: CASSRNGRGGVTEAFF
v_gene: TRBV20-1; d_gene: NA; len: 14; abundance: many; j_gene: TRBJ1-2; CDR3nt: TGCAGTGCCCCAACAGGGCTACCTTCTTATGGCTACACCTTC; CDR3aa: CSAPTGLPSYGYTF
v_gene: TRBV12-3/TRBV12-4; d_gene: TRBD1; len: 18; abundance: NA; j_gene: TRBJ1-2; CDR3nt: TGTGCCAGCAGCCCTCGTCGGGACAGGCTACTTGAAAACTATGGCTACACCTTC; CDR3aa: CASSPRRDRLLENYGYTF
v_gene: TRBV3-1; d_gene: TRBD1; len: 15; abundance: many; j_gene: TRBJ1-2; CDR3nt: TGTGCCAGCAGCCAAGGTGGGACAGGGAACTATGGCTACACCTTC; CDR3aa: CASSQGGTGNYGYTF
v_gene: TRBV29-1; d_gene: NA; len: 16; abundance: many; j_gene: TRBJ1-1; CDR3nt: TGCAGCGGGGAACGGGACGGAACCTTCATGAACACTGAAGCTTTCTTT; CDR3aa: CSGERDGTFMNTEAFF
v_gene: TRBV12-3/TRBV12-4; d_gene: NA; len: 15; abundance: few; j_gene: TRBJ1-4; CDR3nt: TGTGCCAGCAGTATTCAAGGGGCTGGTAATGAAAAACTGTTTTTT; CDR3aa: CASSIQGAGNEKLFF
v_gene: TRBV9; d_gene: NA; len: 16; abundance: NA; j_gene: TRBJ2-6; CDR3nt: TGTGCCAGCAGCGTTGGACTCCTCGTTGGGGCCAACGTCCTGACTTTC; CDR3aa: CASSVGLLVGANVLTF
v_gene: TRBV6-2/TRBV6-3; d_gene: NA; len: 21; abundance: NA; j_gene: TRBJ1-2; CDR3nt: TGTGCCAGCAGTTCCCAAACAACATCGCGGGTACAGAGCCGGGCTTACTATGGCTACACCTTC; CDR3aa: CASSSQTTSRVQSRAYYGYTF
v_gene: TRBV29-1; d_gene: NA; len: 12; abundance: many; j_gene: TRBJ2-5; CDR3nt: TGCAGCGTTGAGGCTAACCAAGAGACCCAGTACTTC; CDR3aa: CSVEANQETQYF
v_gene: TRBV10-3; d_gene: NA; len: 13; abundance: many; j_gene: TRBJ2-5; CDR3nt: TGTGCCATCAGATTGGTTAAAGAAGAGACCCAGTACTTC; CDR3aa: CAIRLVKEETQYF
v_gene: TRBV12-5; d_gene: TRBD1; len: 17; abundance: many; j_gene: TRBJ1-2; CDR3nt: TGTGCTAATGGTTTGATGGACAGGGCGCTCCCTAACTATGGCTACACCTTC; CDR3aa: CANGLMDRALPNYGYTF
v_gene: TRBV2; d_gene: NA; len: 14; abundance: many; j_gene: TRBJ1-1; CDR3nt: TGTGCCAGCAGTGAAGTTCCTGGGATTACTGAAGCTTTCTTT; CDR3aa: CASSEVPGITEAFF
v_gene: TRBV6-5; d_gene: NA; len: 13; abundance: many; j_gene: TRBJ1-1; CDR3nt: TGTGCCAGCAGTAATGACAGGCTGTCTGAAGCTTTCTTT; CDR3aa: CASSNDRLSEAFF
v_gene: TRBV12-3/TRBV12-4; d_gene: NA; len: 14; abundance: many; j_gene: TRBJ1-2; CDR3nt: TGTGCCAGCAGTTTAGCTGACCGCGGGGGTGGCTACACCTTC; CDR3aa: CASSLADRGGGYTF
v_gene: TRBV6-2/TRBV6-3; d_gene: NA; len: 13; abundance: many; j_gene: TRBJ1-2; CDR3nt: TGTGCCAGCAGTACCCGGGACACCTATGGCTACACCTTC; CDR3aa: CASSTRDTYGYTF
v_gene: TRBV20-1; d_gene: NA; len: 10; abundance: many; j_gene: TRBJ2-7; CDR3nt: TGCAGTGCTAGAGAATACGAGCAGTACTTC; CDR3aa: CSAREYEQYF